This T cell receptor (beta chain) originates from a study of cytomegalovirus exposure and HLA in healthy donors. Study-wide points: Rare TCR sequences dominated, though some public TCRs recurred in many donors. Among donors in an Asian-associated ancestry cluster, a later analysis reportedly found fewer N-insertions than the approximately 670-donor mean.

In the case of this clone: Antigen: not known.

The PCR was carried out with 60 Vbeta primers and 13 Jbeta primers. The data were produced by immunoSEQ multiplex PCR, yet TCRdb's version contains in-frame clones alone and is incomplete. Among about 140,000 clones listed, roughly 86% were seen once. Sequencing was carried out using PBMCs. This receptor was identified in a woman aged 40-49 years in good health and CMV-seronegative.

CDR3 sequence (DNA): TGTGCCAGCAGCTTTGGCCCAAGTGCCGCAGATACGCAGTATTTT. It encodes CASSFGPSAADTQYF. The chain couples TRBV5-4 to TRBJ2-3; D uncertain. V was trimmed by 2 bases and J by 4 bases, leaving 14 bases between them. Per the germline V gene, CDR1 is SGHNT and CDR2 is YYREEE (reference sequence). The length of the CDR3 is 15 residues.